The 24 T cell receptor beta chains below come from one sample, sequenced in a study of metastatic and nonmetastatic thyroid tumors. Until they underwent thyroid surgery, no patient had received any treatment. MiXCR re-clonotyped the PCR reads for TCRdb. The sample contains approximately 28,000 clones, 15% of which appear only once. Input material: blood. The receptors were gathered from a male donor with papillary thyroid cancer or a benign thyroid nodule (not recorded which). Some clones in this sample may be carry-over from other donors' samples.

V gene TRBV20-1 combines with J gene TRBJ2-5; 10 bases line up with TRBD2. Trimming removed 3 bases from V and 4 bases from J; junction bases left unmatched: 5. Germline values: CDR1 DFQATT, CDR2 SNEGSKA (reference sequence). The CDR3 is 14 amino acids. CDR3 in amino acids: CSASASGRLETQYF. The DNA of the CDR3 is TGCAGTGCTAGTGCTAGCGGGAGATTAGAGACCCAGTACTTC.

This clone was counted ten times or more. The chain has TRBV7-9 and TRBJ1-2; 7 bases are shared with TRBD1. J gave up 1 base and V 4 bases, and 6 bases lay outside the gene matches. CDR1 is SEHNR, CDR2 FQNEAQ, per germline (reference sequence). There are 15 residues in the CDR3. The CDR3 region is CASSSMGTVNYGYTF. The CDR3 DNA is TGTGCCAGCAGCTCGATGGGGACAGTTAACTATGGCTACACCTTC.

The chain couples TRBV4-2 to TRBJ2-1, with 7 bases aligning to TRBD2. CDR1 is LGHNA, CDR2 YNFKEQ, per germline. The CDR3 is made up of 13 amino acids. CDR3 nucleotides: TGTGCAAGTGGTGAAGGGAGGGACAATGAGCAGTTCTTC. Translating gives CASGEGRDNEQFF.

This clone has at least ten counts. This rearrangement joins TRBV12-3 or TRBV12-4 to TRBJ2-1; 8 nucleotides align to TRBD2. This CDR3 has 13 amino acids. The J segment lost 12 bases and the V segment lost 5 bases, leaving 9 bases of the junction unmatched. CDR3 residues: CASSPLGSGVQFF. The CDR3 DNA sequence: TGTGCCAGCAGTCCCCTCGGTAGCGGGGTGCAGTTCTTC.

By share, this clone ranks as medium-sized. The rearrangement links TRBV20-1 to TRBJ1-1, with a tentative D call TRBD1 (5 bases). Germline V lookup: CDR1 DFQATT, CDR2 SNEGSKA (reference sequence). The V end lost 5 bases, the J end lost 9 bases, and 19 bases lay between the germline ends. The CDR3 extends over 13 amino acids. The CDR3, as DNA: TGCAGTGCTCCTCAATTAAACAGGTACCAAGCTTTCTTT. Protein sequence: CSAPQLNRYQAFF.

The chain links TRBV5-1 to TRBJ2-7; no clear D. Germline lookup yields CDR1 SGHRS and CDR2 YFSETQ. The CDR3 is 10 residues long. V lost 4 bases, J lost 2 bases, and 1 base lay in between. The CDR3 reads CASSTYEQYF. In DNA form, the CDR3 reads TGCGCCAGCAGCACCTACGAGCAGTACTTC.

This clone has ten or more counts. The V call is TRBV28, the J call TRBJ2-3, with a tentative D call TRBD2 (5 bases). This CDR3 has 16 amino acids. Germline CDR1 and CDR2: MDHEN and SYDVKM. V was cut by 5 bases and J by 0 bases, with 15 bases left in between. CDR3 nucleotides: TGTGCCAGCAGTCCCCCCCGGGGTGAGAGCACAGATACGCAGTATTTT. Protein product: CASSPPRGESTDTQYF.

The sample holds many counts of this clone. V is TRBV7-3 and J is TRBJ2-3; TRBD2 agrees at 11 bases. CDR3 length: 15 residues. V was clipped by 4 bases and J by 2 bases; unmatched bases: 2. Germline V gene data show CDR1 as SGHTA and CDR2 as FQGTGA. CDR3 DNA: TGTGCCAGCAGCTCTAGCGGGGGGTCCACAGATACGCAGTATTTT. This sequence encodes CASSSSGGSTDTQYF.

This clone was found many times. The chain combines TRBV6-1 with TRBJ1-1; a weak D match, TRBD1 (5 bases). V was clipped by 3 bases and J by 3 bases, with 8 bases between them. The germline V gene encodes CDR1 MNHNS and CDR2 SASEGT. This CDR3 has 13 amino acids. The DNA for the CDR3 is TGTGCCAGCAGTGAGGGGGAGTACACTGAAGCTTTCTTT. Its protein product is CASSEGEYTEAFF.

This clone was seen repeatedly, ten times or more. The chain links TRBV6-1 to TRBJ2-5; 9 nucleotides align to TRBD1. Per the germline V gene, CDR1 is MNHNS and CDR2 is SASEGT. The CDR3 totals 16 residues. Trimming took 8 bases from V and 5 from J; bases not matched to a gene: 15. CDR3 residues: CASQEPSGTGRETQYF. CDR3 nucleotide sequence: TGTGCCAGCCAGGAGCCGTCTGGGACAGGGAGGGAGACCCAGTACTTC.

This clone was seen at least ten times. V gene TRBV12-5 combines with J gene TRBJ1-6; D is ambiguous. The V end was cut by 3 bases, the J end by 9 bases, with 12 bases between. Germline lookup yields CDR1 LGHNT and CDR2 FRNRAP. The CDR3 runs 14 residues. In nucleotides, the CDR3 is TGTGCTAGTGGTTTAAGTGCGACCCTTTCACCCCTCCACTTT. Amino acids: CASGLSATLSPLHF.

The sample holds many counts of this clone. This chain uses TRBV5-6 with TRBJ2-7; D is unclear. The CDR3 spans 14 residues. The germline gives CDR1 SGHDT, CDR2 YYEEEE. With 1 base removed from V and 6 bases from J, the gap between germline ends came to 14 bases. CDR3 bases: TGTGCCAGCAGCTTGCTGGACGGAACTACCGAGCAGTACTTC. Its translation: CASSLLDGTTEQYF.

This clone was picked up a small number of times. It may be a read error: a sequence one base away is much more abundant. Additional DNA sequences in this sample encode the identical CDR3. This chain joins TRBV12-3 or TRBV12-4 and TRBJ1-1; tentative D call: TRBD1 (5 bases). The CDR3 covers 12 residues. With 6 bases removed from V and 4 bases from J, the gap between germline ends came to 9 bases. The CDR3 loop is CASSSGPTEAFF. CDR3 coding DNA: TGTGCCAGCAGCTCAGGGCCCACTGAAGCTTTCTTT.

Many counts were recorded for this clone. This chain uses TRBV6-4 with TRBJ2-1; D not resolved. This CDR3 region has 13 residues. Per the germline V gene, CDR1 is MRHNA and CDR2 is SNTAGT. The V and J ends lost 8 bases and 6 bases respectively, with 14 bases between them. The CDR3 nucleotides are TGTGCCAGCGCGATAGGGTCCAGCAATGAGCAGTTCTTC. It codes for CASAIGSSNEQFF.

In this sample, this clone turned up many times. The chain combines TRBV4-1 with TRBJ2-7; TRBD1 aligns across 7 bases. Losses at the gene ends were 5 bases for V and 4 bases for J; bases not matched to a gene: 14. Germline V gene sequence: CDR1 MGHRA, CDR2 YSYEKL. The CDR3 length is 16 residues. CDR3 protein: CASSFNRDSGEYEQYF. The CDR3 nucleotides are TGCGCCAGCAGCTTTAACCGGGACAGCGGAGAATACGAGCAGTACTTC.

The table lists this clone with many counts. A much larger clone differs by one base, so this may be a read error. This chain links TRBV2 with TRBJ2-7; no clear D gene. CDR1 and CDR2 from the germline V gene are SNHLY and FYNNEI. The CDR3 is made up of 12 amino acids. The DNA for the CDR3 is TGTACCAGCTGTAGGGCGAGCTACGAGCAGTACTTC. Protein: CTSCRASYEQYF.

This CDR3 reads CASSYSTSGIRETQYF. CDR3 in DNA: TGTGCCAGCAGTTACTCGACTAGCGGTATCCGAGAGACCCAGTACTTC. This chain connects TRBV6-2 or TRBV6-3 to TRBJ2-5, with 9 bases that match TRBD2. CDR1 is MNHEY, CDR2 SVGEGT, per germline. There are 16 residues in the CDR3. V shed 0 bases and J 4 bases; nucleotides not matched to a gene: 6.

This chain connects TRBV7-9 to TRBJ1-1; D may be TRBD1 (5 bases). CDR1 and CDR2 (germline): SEHNR, FQNEAQ (reference sequence). The CDR3 runs 12 residues. Between the trimmed V and J ends, which lost 5 bases and 8 bases, there was a span of 12 bases. CDR3 sequence reads: CASSDGTGEAFF. The DNA for the CDR3 is TGTGCCAGCAGCGATGGAACAGGAGAAGCTTTCTTT.

In this sample, this clone turned up many times. This rearrangement joins TRBV5-1 to TRBJ2-5; D is uncertain. CDR3 size: 15 residues. V dropped 2 bases and J dropped 4 bases, with 15 bases sitting between them. Per germline, CDR1 SGHRS and CDR2 YFSETQ. The CDR3 DNA reads TGCGCCAGCAGCTTAGGGCAGAAGTTACGAGAGACCCAGTACTTC. Its protein is CASSLGQKLRETQYF.

This clone was found many times. The chain uses TRBV12-5 and TRBJ1-6, with D perhaps matching TRBD1 (5 bases). Trimming took off 5 bases at V and 11 bases at J, with 16 bases between the two ends. Germline assignment: CDR1 LGHNT and CDR2 FRNRAP. This CDR3 spans 14 amino acids. The CDR3 bases are TGTGCTAGTGGTCCCCGGGGCCACCCGACACCCCTCCACTTT. Translated, it gives CASGPRGHPTPLHF.

This clone was counted many times. V and J are TRBV19 and TRBJ2-2; possibly TRBD1 for D (7 bases). CDR1 LNHDA and CDR2 SQIVND come from the germline V gene (reference sequence). The CDR3 length is 15 residues. V lost 6 bases and J 7 bases, leaving 18 bases between the germline ends. For the CDR3, the DNA is TGTGCCAGTAGCCGCGGGACAGTTGGTGGCGGGGAGCTGTTTTTT. Translation gives CASSRGTVGGGELFF.

This clone was detected only a few times. The junction departs from germline at one end; a sequencing error may be responsible. The rearrangement joins TRBV6-1 to TRBJ2-2, with D hard to call. The CDR3 extends over 13 amino acids. Germline values: CDR1 MNHNS, CDR2 SASEGT. The CDR3 nucleotides are TGTGTCAGCAGTAACGGTGAGACCGGGGAGCTGTTTTTT. Amino acids: CVSSNGETGELFF.

Ten or more counts support this clone. This chain links TRBV4-1 with TRBJ2-5, with D perhaps matching TRBD2 (5 bases). Germline CDR1 MGHRA, CDR2 YSYEKL. The CDR3 runs to 13 residues. V was trimmed by 4 bases and J by 5 bases, leaving 11 bases between them. CDR3 region: CASSLARRETQYF. Here the CDR3 DNA reads TGCGCCAGCAGCCTAGCTAGGAGGGAGACCCAGTACTTC.

The sample holds many counts of this clone. The J gene is TRBJ2-5, the V gene TRBV5-1; TRBD1 matches at 8 bases. V lost 2 bases to trimming and J lost 4 bases; unmatched junction nucleotides: 10. Germline V lookup: CDR1 SGHRS, CDR2 YFSETQ. CDR3 length equals 16 residues. The CDR3 is CASSLGTGGIRETQYF. CDR3 sequence (DNA): TGCGCCAGCAGCTTAGGAACAGGGGGAATTAGAGAGACCCAGTACTTC.